The 19 T cell receptor beta chains below were found in one sample sequenced in a study of blood T cell repertoires in COVID-19. Profiling relied on immunoSEQ multiplex PCR, and the TCRdb table lists in-frame clones only, not all of them. The sample holds 240,000 or so clones; about 80% are singletons and the top ten take 3.3%. The sequencing input was peripheral blood. The receptors stem from a woman older than 75 with acute or convalescent COVID-19.

This clone was detected only a few times. Other DNA sequences from this sample encode an identical CDR3 as well. The chain recombines TRBV12-3 or TRBV12-4 with TRBJ1-1; maybe TRBD1 (5 bases). V was cut by 5 bases and J by 1 base, with 8 bases left in between. This CDR3 comprises 13 residues. CDR3 in DNA: TGTGCCAGCAGTCGTACAGGGAACACTGAAGCTTTCTTT. This codes for CASSRTGNTEAFF.

The V gene is TRBV3-1 (or the pseudogene TRBV3-2), the J gene TRBJ1-1; 7 bases map to TRBD1. Germline lookup yields CDR1 LGHDT and CDR2 YNNKEL (reference sequence). The CDR3 contains 15 residues. V was pared by 3 bases and J by 5 bases, with 9 bases of the junction left unmatched. CDR3 in DNA: TGTGCCAGCAGCCACCTACAGGGGTGGCGGACTGAAGCTTTCTTT. Translation gives CASSHLQGWRTEAFF.

This chain connects TRBV3-1 (or the pseudogene TRBV3-2) to TRBJ1-6, with no clear D. This CDR3 is built from 13 residues. Germline CDR1 reads LGHDT; CDR2 reads YNNKEL (reference sequence). V was clipped by 0 bases and J by 8 bases, with 5 bases between them. CDR3: CASSQDRDSPLHF. The DNA for the CDR3 is TGTGCCAGCAGCCAAGATCGAGATTCACCCCTCCACTTT.

The rearrangement joins TRBV6-5 to TRBJ1-4, with no clear D. CDR3 length: 15 amino acids. In germline, CDR1 is MNHEY, CDR2 SVGAGI. With 2 bases removed from V and 8 bases from J, the gap between germline ends came to 15 bases. The CDR3 DNA reads TGTGCCAGCAGTTACCGTGGCACCCGAGGGGAAAAACTGTTTTTT. This gives the protein CASSYRGTRGEKLFF.

The chain employs TRBV7-2 and TRBJ1-3, with 9 bases matching TRBD1. Germline V lookup: CDR1 SGHTA, CDR2 FQGNSA. Trimming at V came to 5 bases and at J to 4 bases, leaving 6 bases not matched to a gene. This CDR3 is built from 15 residues. The CDR3 region has the DNA TGTGCCAGCAGCGTACAGGGGGCGCAAGGAAACACCATATATTTT. Translating gives CASSVQGAQGNTIYF.

The chain is built from TRBV6-6 and TRBJ1-5, with a weak D call TRBD1 (6 bases). The CDR3 contains 15 residues. Germline V CDR1 and CDR2: MNHNY, SVGAGI (reference sequence). Trimming removed 11 bases at V and 1 base at J, with 18 bases between. CDR3 nucleotide sequence: TGTGCCGGCGCCTTAGACGGGACAAGCAATCAGCCCCAGCATTTT. It encodes CAGALDGTSNQPQHF.

V is TRBV3-1 (or the pseudogene TRBV3-2) and J is TRBJ1-6; D gene ambiguous. Per germline, CDR1 LGHDT and CDR2 YNNKEL (reference sequence). V was pared by 3 bases and J by 9 bases, with 6 bases between. This CDR3 is 12 amino acids long. This CDR3 reads CASSHSGSPLHF. CDR3 nucleotides: TGTGCCAGCAGCCATTCCGGTTCACCCCTCCACTTT.

V usage is TRBV11-2 and J usage is TRBJ1-2; 7 bases are a match to TRBD1. CDR1 is SGHAT and CDR2 is FQNNGV in the germline V gene. Trimming at V came to 5 bases and at J to 6 bases, leaving 15 bases not matched to a gene. This CDR3 has 16 amino acids. CDR3: CASSMSGTVSINGYTF. The CDR3 nucleotides are TGTGCCAGCAGCATGTCCGGGACAGTATCAATAAATGGCTACACCTTC.

The rearrangement joins TRBV5-6 to TRBJ2-7; 12 nucleotides match TRBD2. CDR1 and CDR2 (germline): SGHDT, YYEEEE. The CDR3 consists of 17 residues. Unmatched junction bases numbered 14, after V lost 4 bases and J lost 6 bases. The CDR3 loop reads CASSRRLAGERGVEQYF. CDR3 sequence (DNA): TGTGCCAGCAGCCGAAGACTAGCGGGAGAGAGGGGGGTCGAGCAGTACTTC.

This chain links TRBV10-2 with TRBJ2-1; 9 bases map to TRBD1. This CDR3 has 14 amino acids. CDR1 is WSHSY and CDR2 is SAAADI in the germline V gene. With 3 bases clipped from V and 6 bases from J, the junction kept 3 bases outside the gene matches. CDR3 nucleotides: TGCGCCAGCAGTGAACAGGGGGCGCGCAATGAGCAGTTCTTC. As protein: CASSEQGARNEQFF.

The CDR3 nucleotides read TGCGCCAGCAGCTTGGGCCCCCTAGCGGGAGAGAAAGATACGCAGTATTTT. This codes for CASSLGPLAGEKDTQYF. The rearrangement links TRBV5-1 to TRBJ2-3, with TRBD2 matching over 10 bases. The germline V gene has CDR1 SGHRS and CDR2 YFSETQ. This CDR3 comprises 17 residues. Trimming at V came to 0 bases and at J to 5 bases, leaving 9 bases not matched to a gene.

This clone occurred a few times. The chain carries TRBV7-2 and TRBJ2-2, with 9 bases aligning to TRBD1. The J segment lost 6 bases and the V segment lost 3 bases, leaving 11 bases of the junction unmatched. Germline assignment: CDR1 SGHTA and CDR2 FQGNSA. This CDR3 has 17 amino acids. CDR3: CASSFNRDRVLSGELFF. The CDR3 bases are TGTGCCAGCAGCTTTAACCGGGACAGGGTCCTGTCCGGGGAGCTGTTTTTT.

The V and J genes are TRBV5-5 and TRBJ1-5; 7 nucleotides match TRBD1. Germline CDR1 reads SGHKS; CDR2 reads YYEKEE (reference sequence). The ends lost 0 bases at V and 3 bases at J; junction bases unmatched: 9. CDR3 size: 17 residues. Written as DNA, the CDR3 is TGTGCCAGCAGCTTGGTCTTCCAGGGGGGTTTCAATCAGCCCCAGCATTTT. This sequence encodes CASSLVFQGGFNQPQHF.

The chain joins TRBV10-2 to TRBJ2-2; the D gene is possibly TRBD2 (6 bases). The CDR3 sequence is 15 residues long. With 6 bases removed from V and 1 base from J, the gap between germline ends came to 12 bases. Germline CDR1 and CDR2: WSHSY and SAAADI. CDR3 sequence (DNA): TGCGCCAGCAGAGGAGCGGGCCAGAACACCGGGGAGCTGTTTTTT. The encoded protein is CASRGAGQNTGELFF.

The CDR3 DNA is TGCAGCGGGAGGACAGGGACTGAAGCTTTCTTT. Residues: CSGRTGTEAFF. The chain has TRBV29-1 and TRBJ1-1; 8 bases are shared with TRBD1. Looked up from germline, CDR1 is SQVTM and CDR2 is ANQGSEA. V shed 7 bases and J 5 bases; nucleotides not matched to a gene: 3. The length of the CDR3 is 11 residues.

The V call is TRBV5-1, the J call TRBJ1-2; 10 positions match TRBD1. Germline V lookup: CDR1 SGHRS, CDR2 YFSETQ. The CDR3 spans 13 residues. V lost 6 bases, J lost 7 bases, and 6 bases stayed unmatched. Here the CDR3 DNA reads TGCGCCAGCACGGTTGGGACAGGGGTTGGCTACACCTTC. This encodes CASTVGTGVGYTF.

CDR3 region: CASSIQGSNTGELFF. The CDR3 DNA reads TGTGCCAGTAGTATTCAGGGGTCGAACACCGGGGAGCTGTTTTTT. The genes are TRBV19 and TRBJ2-2; perhaps TRBD1 as D (6 bases). This CDR3 has 15 residues. The germline CDR1 and CDR2 sequences are LNHDA and SQIVND (reference sequence). Trimming removed 3 bases from V and 0 bases from J, with 8 bases in between.

The chain is built from TRBV29-1 and TRBJ1-1, with 10 bases aligning to TRBD1. The V segment lost 4 bases and the J segment 3 bases; nucleotides outside the gene matches: 2. From germline, CDR1 is SQVTM and CDR2 ANQGSEA. The CDR3 contains 13 residues. CDR3 region: CSVGTGGDTEAFF. In DNA, the CDR3 is TGCAGCGTTGGGACAGGGGGAGACACTGAAGCTTTCTTT. The entire variable domain, with the rest obtained from reference TRBV29-1 and TRBJ1-1, is as follows: SAVISQKPSRDICQRGTSLTIQCQVDSQVTMMFWYRQQPGQSLTLIATANQGSEATYESGFVIDKFPISRPNLTFSTLTVSNMSPEDSSIYLCSVGTGGDTEAFFGQGTRLTVV.

The chain links TRBV5-1 to TRBJ2-7; 9 nucleotides match TRBD1. The ends lost 4 bases at V and 2 bases at J; junction bases unmatched: 7. CDR1 SGHRS and CDR2 YFSETQ come from the germline V gene. CDR3 length equals 15 residues. The CDR3 loop reads CASSPPGTGTYEQYF. The CDR3 region has the DNA TGCGCCAGCAGCCCACCCGGGACAGGGACCTACGAGCAGTACTTC.